The 28 T cell receptor beta chains listed next were all sequenced from one sample in a study of long-term antiretroviral therapy in people with HIV. Sequencing used immunoSEQ v3.0 at survey level. Libraries were prepared by immunoSEQ multiplex PCR; TCRdb keeps only in-frame clonotypes and omits some of them. The data hold tens of thousands of clones, with approximately 82% observed a single time. The sample here was unsorted PBMCs, taken 0.2 years after starting antiretroviral therapy. These receptors originate from a woman aged 30 to 39 with HIV.

The gene calls are TRBV2 and TRBJ1-1; no firm D call. Trimming cost V 5 bases and J 12 bases, with 13 bases left between them. Germline CDR1 is SNHLY and CDR2 is FYNNEI. This CDR3 is 11 amino acids long. CDR3: CASSLRGYTFF. CDR3 in DNA: TGTGCCAGCAGTCTACGGGGTTATACTTTCTTT. Combining the CDR3 with reference TRBV2 and TRBJ1-1 gives the whole variable domain EPEVTQTPSHQVTQMGQEVILRCVPISNHLYFYWYRQILGQKVEFLVSFYNNEISEKSEIFDDQFSVERPDGSNFTLKIRSTKLEDSAMYFCASSLRGYTFFGQGTRLTVV.

This sequence joins TRBV6-1 and TRBJ1-1; 7 bases map to TRBD1. Germline V CDR1 and CDR2: MNHNS, SASEGT. The CDR3 has 14 residues. The junction had 7 bases not matched to a gene; V was cut back by 5 bases and J by 4 bases. Written as DNA, the CDR3 is TGTGCCAGCAGTCAGGGGGGTTTAGGCACTGAAGCTTTCTTT. As protein: CASSQGGLGTEAFF.

V usage is TRBV5-1 and J usage is TRBJ1-3; 7 positions agree with TRBD1. The CDR3 loop spans 14 amino acids. The ends lost 4 bases at V and 4 bases at J; junction bases unmatched: 5. Looked up from germline, CDR1 is SGHRS and CDR2 is YFSETQ. CDR3 amino acids: CASSARGSGNTIYF. The CDR3 DNA is TGCGCCAGCAGCGCCAGGGGGAGCGGAAACACCATATATTTT.

The V call is TRBV7-9, the J call TRBJ2-7; D is possibly TRBD2 (6 bases). The CDR3 consists of 16 residues. V lost 5 bases, J lost 6 bases, and 23 bases lay in between. Germline V CDR1 and CDR2: SEHNR, FQNEAQ (reference sequence). CDR3 bases: TGTGCCAGCAGCCCAGCCGCGGGGTCCTGGTCGGGCGAGCAGTACGTC. Its protein is CASSPAAGSWSGEQYV.

The genes are TRBV28 and TRBJ2-2, with 7 nucleotides matching TRBD2. In germline, CDR1 is MDHEN, CDR2 SYDVKM. Unmatched junction bases numbered 0, after V lost 2 bases and J lost 0 bases. The CDR3 length is 15 residues. The CDR3 DNA reads TGTGCCAGCAGTTTACGGGGGGCGAACACCGGGGAGCTGTTTTTT. Translation gives CASSLRGANTGELFF.

This chain uses TRBV30 with TRBJ1-2; D remains ambiguous. The ends were cut back, 1 base at V and 0 bases at J, with 9 bases in the middle. This CDR3 contains 14 residues. Per the germline V gene, CDR1 is GTSNPN and CDR2 is SVGIG (reference sequence). CDR3: CAWSGVSANYGYTF. CDR3 nucleotide sequence: TGTGCCTGGAGTGGAGTCTCCGCTAACTATGGCTACACCTTC.

The rearrangement uses TRBV5-5 and TRBJ1-2, with TRBD1 matching over 7 bases. Germline V gene data show CDR1 as SGHKS and CDR2 as YYEKEE (reference sequence). The CDR3 loop spans 14 amino acids. J was trimmed by 5 bases and V by 4 bases; bases with no gene match: 8. CDR3: CASSEGTAIYGYTF. For the CDR3, the DNA is TGTGCCAGCAGCGAAGGGACAGCGATATATGGCTACACCTTC.

The chain couples TRBV4-1 to TRBJ1-2; 7 bases line up with TRBD1. The CDR3 length is 15 residues. Germline lookup yields CDR1 MGHRA and CDR2 YSYEKL. V dropped 4 bases and J dropped 4; count of bases not matched to a gene: 9. CDR3 protein: CASSPGQVETYGYTF. As DNA, the CDR3 is TGCGCCAGCAGCCCTGGACAGGTTGAGACCTATGGCTACACCTTC.

This clone was seen only once. The CDR3 region has the DNA TGTGCCAGTAGAGACACCAGGGGGCTCTGGGAAAAACTGTTTTTT. Protein product: CASRDTRGLWEKLFF. This chain links TRBV19 with TRBJ1-4; TRBD1 aligns across 8 bases. Germline trimming cut 6 bases from V and 8 bases from J; bases unmatched to any gene: 11. Per the germline V gene, CDR1 is LNHDA and CDR2 is SQIVND (reference sequence). The CDR3 spans 15 residues. The variable domain in full, with the rest retrieved from reference TRBV19 and TRBJ1-4, is DGGITQSPKYLFRKEGQNVTLSCEQNLNHDAMYWYRQDPGQGLRLIYYSQIVNDFQKGDIAEGYSVSREKKESFPLTVTSAQKNPTAFYLCASRDTRGLWEKLFFGSGTQLSVL.

V is TRBV4-2 and J is TRBJ2-1; D gene ambiguous. This CDR3 has 13 residues. Germline CDR1 is LGHNA and CDR2 is YNFKEQ. Trimming took off 0 bases at V and 5 bases at J, with 5 bases between the two ends. The DNA for the CDR3 is TGTGCCAGCAGCCAAGAGTTCGACAATGAGCAGTTCTTC. Amino acid sequence: CASSQEFDNEQFF.

The rearrangement links TRBV6-6 to TRBJ2-5, with D possibly called TRBD1 or TRBD2 (5 bases each). The V gene lost 7 bases and the J gene lost 3 bases, with 18 bases spanning the gap. Germline assignment: CDR1 MNHNY and CDR2 SVGAGI (reference sequence). This CDR3 region has 15 residues. The CDR3 is CASKTLLREKETQYF. The CDR3 DNA is TGTGCCAGCAAAACCCTACTCAGGGAGAAAGAGACCCAGTACTTC.

The chain uses TRBV19 and TRBJ2-6, with unresolved D. Germline lookup yields CDR1 LNHDA and CDR2 SQIVND (reference sequence). The CDR3 extends over 15 amino acids. Trimming stripped 5 bases from V and 0 bases from J, with 8 bases between. The CDR3 DNA reads as TGTGCCAGTAGTTCGAGAATCTCTGGGGCCAACGTCCTGACTTTC. This translates into CASSSRISGANVLTF.

This chain links TRBV6-5 with TRBJ2-7; 9 bases are a match to TRBD1. Germline assignment: CDR1 MNHEY and CDR2 SVGAGI. Losses at the gene ends were 8 bases for V and 3 bases for J; bases not matched to a gene: 5. This CDR3 contains 13 residues. CDR3 residues: CASGYRGLYEQYF. CDR3 DNA sequence: TGTGCCAGCGGATACAGGGGGCTCTACGAGCAGTACTTC.

The J gene is TRBJ2-3, the V gene TRBV2; TRBD2 matches at 10 bases. CDR1 and CDR2 (germline): SNHLY, FYNNEI. CDR3 length equals 14 residues. V lost 5 bases and J lost 4; bases outside the gene matches: 3. The CDR3 coding sequence is TGTGCCAGCAGTCCCAGCGGGGGGGCAGATACGCAGTATTTT. It yields the protein CASSPSGGADTQYF.

Of note for this clone: The same CDR3 is also encoded by other DNA sequences in this sample. The V and J genes are TRBV29-1 and TRBJ1-3; D ambiguous. The CDR3 contains 11 residues. V was pared by 0 bases and J by 7 bases, with 4 bases between. Germline CDR1 reads SQVTM; CDR2 reads ANQGSEA. The CDR3 coding sequence is TGCAGCGTTGAAGAGGGGAACACCATATATTTT. It is translated as CSVEEGNTIYF.

The chain carries TRBV7-8 and TRBJ1-2; 7 nucleotides match TRBD1. This CDR3 comprises 14 residues. The V segment lost 1 base and the J segment 3 bases; nucleotides outside the gene matches: 2. Looked up from germline, CDR1 is SGHVS and CDR2 is FQNEAQ. The CDR3: CASSLVGTDYGYTF. CDR3 DNA: TGTGCCAGCAGCTTAGTCGGGACAGACTATGGCTACACCTTC. The variable domain in full, with the rest retrieved from reference TRBV7-8 and TRBJ1-2, is GAGVSQSPRYKVAKRGQDVALRCDPISGHVSLFWYQQALGQGPEFLTYFQNEAQLDKSGLPSDRFFAERPEGSVSTLKIQRTQQEDSAVYLCASSLVGTDYGYTFGSGTRLTVV.

J is TRBJ1-4 and V is TRBV19; TRBD1 matches 7 bases. The J segment lost 6 bases and the V segment lost 4 bases, leaving 5 bases of the junction unmatched. The CDR3 runs to 14 residues. Germline assignment: CDR1 LNHDA and CDR2 SQIVND (reference sequence). The CDR3 region has the DNA TGTGCCAGTAGTACGACAGGGCTTCATGAAAAACTGTTTTTT. Its protein product is CASSTTGLHEKLFF.

CDR3 nucleotide sequence: TGTGCCACCAGCAGAGATCCCACAGGGGTGGAGACCCAGTACTTC. Amino acid sequence: CATSRDPTGVETQYF. The genes are TRBV15 and TRBJ2-5; 7 nucleotides match TRBD1. CDR1 LNHNV and CDR2 YYDKDF come from the germline V gene (reference sequence). The CDR3 spans 15 residues. V shed 0 bases, J shed 5 bases, and the junction held 6 bases outside the gene matches.

This clone was found a few times. The chain recombines TRBV6-1 with TRBJ2-1; 7 bases are a match to TRBD1. CDR3 size: 14 residues. V lost 4 bases, J lost 6 bases, and 6 bases stayed unmatched. Germline loops: CDR1 MNHNS, CDR2 SASEGT. This CDR3 reads CASSGGTDLNEQFF. CDR3 sequence (DNA): TGTGCCAGCAGTGGGGGGACAGACCTCAATGAGCAGTTCTTC.

This chain connects TRBV5-6 to TRBJ1-6, with 8 bases fitting TRBD1. This CDR3 comprises 15 residues. The V gene's germline CDR1 is SGHDT and CDR2 YYEEEE. Trimming removed 2 bases from V and 6 bases from J; junction bases left unmatched: 4. The CDR3 DNA sequence: TGTGCCAGCAGCTTATTACAGGGGGGTAATTCACCCCTCCACTTT. This sequence encodes CASSLLQGGNSPLHF.

Here the CDR3 DNA reads TGTGCCAGCAGCTTGGGGTTTTTCAGGCCCGGCACTGAAGCTTTCTTT. Translating gives CASSLGFFRPGTEAFF. This chain uses TRBV5-6 with TRBJ1-1; D call uncertain. The V gene's germline CDR1 is SGHDT and CDR2 YYEEEE. The CDR3 totals 16 residues. Trimming cost V 0 bases and J 4 bases, with 16 bases left between them.

V and J are TRBV25-1 and TRBJ2-7; a weak D match, TRBD2 (5 bases). There are 16 residues in the CDR3. V lost 2 bases and J lost 4, with 18 bases in between. CDR1 and CDR2 from the germline V gene are MGHDK and SYGVNS. In DNA, the CDR3 is TGTGCCAGCAGTGAACTCAGAGGGTCGGGGATTTACGAGCAGTACTTC. This gives the protein CASSELRGSGIYEQYF.

The rearrangement uses TRBV7-2 and TRBJ1-2; D remains unclear. Deletions cut 5 bases from V and 2 bases from J, with 9 bases between. The germline V gene encodes CDR1 SGHTA and CDR2 FQGNSA. The CDR3 spans 13 residues. CDR3 nucleotide sequence: TGTGCCAGCAGCCCAGAAATCAACTATGGCTACACCTTC. Translated: CASSPEINYGYTF.

This chain joins TRBV27 and TRBJ1-5; no reliable D call. Germline V CDR1 and CDR2: MNHEY, SMNVEV (reference sequence). The CDR3 covers 14 residues. Trimming stripped 5 bases from V and 4 bases from J, with 12 bases between. The CDR3 DNA follows: TGTGCCAGCAGTCTCAAGGCCAAAAATCAGCCCCAGCATTTT. This sequence encodes CASSLKAKNQPQHF.

The V gene is TRBV19, the J gene TRBJ2-1, with D hard to call. The V end was cut by 3 bases, the J end by 8 bases, with 11 bases between. This CDR3 region has 13 residues. From germline, CDR1 is LNHDA and CDR2 SQIVND (reference sequence). CDR3 protein: CASSIELRYEQFF. The DNA for the CDR3 is TGTGCCAGTAGTATCGAGTTGAGGTATGAGCAGTTCTTC.

This clone has only a few counts. This chain joins TRBV2 and TRBJ2-7; D tentatively fits TRBD1 or TRBD2 (5 bases each). This CDR3 contains 13 residues. V lost 10 bases and J 3 bases, leaving 16 bases between the germline ends. Germline loops: CDR1 SNHLY, CDR2 FYNNEI. The CDR3 spells CAISTGTLYEQYV. CDR3 DNA sequence: TGTGCCATCTCTACCGGGACCCTCTACGAGCAGTACGTC.

The chain couples TRBV6-5 to TRBJ1-1; unclear D gene. This CDR3 has 14 residues. The V end was cut by 0 bases, the J end by 4 bases, with 9 bases between. CDR1 MNHEY and CDR2 SVGAGI come from the germline V gene. This CDR3 is CASSYSKGSTEAFF. CDR3 in DNA: TGTGCCAGCAGTTACTCGAAGGGAAGCACTGAAGCTTTCTTT.

The chain couples TRBV2 to TRBJ1-3, with a tentative D call TRBD1 (5 bases). Germline-derived CDR1 and CDR2 are SNHLY and FYNNEI. This CDR3 has 15 amino acids. V lost 6 bases to trimming and J lost 7 bases, with 19 bases between them. The chain's CDR3 is CASSEQGAVGNTIYF. As DNA, the CDR3 is TGTGCCAGCAGCGAACAAGGGGCGGTCGGGAACACCATATATTTT.